The present T cell receptor (beta chain) was sequenced within a study of blood T cell repertoires in COVID-19. Study in general: PBMCs, B-cell-depleted T cells, or T cells were the source of the cDNA or gDNA that made up the material.

Method: immunoSEQ multiplex PCR; TCRdb's copy keeps in-frame clones and lacks some. Here the sample spans about 65,000 clones, roughly 85% being singletons. Material: peripheral blood. The TCR comes from a human donor in a cohort sampled during active COVID-19.

The CDR3 region is CASSRTYLDRVSSYEQYF. CDR3 bases: TGTGCCAGCAGTCGAACGTATCTAGACAGGGTTTCCTCCTACGAGCAGTACTTC. This rearrangement joins TRBV6-6 to TRBJ2-7; TRBD1 matches at 7 bases. CDR1 is MNHNY, CDR2 SVGAGI, per germline (reference sequence). The length of the CDR3 is 18 residues. J was trimmed by 0 bases and V by 5 bases; bases with no gene match: 16.